This entry features one TCR beta chain sequence. Its recognized antigen is unknown. There are no base qualities to consult, and no much larger clone falls within one base. The data were obtained in a study of T cell responses to AZD1222 COVID-19 vaccine (dated by TCRdb to the early 2020s). Describing the broader study: AZD1222 recipients with second doses at about 4 weeks or about 12 weeks were pooled, because spike-specific TCR depth and breadth did not differ between schedules. TCR sequencing covered 230 or so trial participants: about 210 given two doses of AZD1222 and 26 given two doses of MenACWY control vaccine. Enrollment into the trials was organized by age into subgroups of 18-55, 56-69 and 70-plus years, and those subgroups contained roughly 150, 30 and 60 TCR-sequenced participants, respectively. Here is what the overall study found, with its caveats: Conclusions about previously exposed vaccinees were limited because only six or seven AZD1222 recipients were SARS-CoV-2 seropositive at baseline. In the small 56-69-year group, the increase in depth fell short of significance, most likely because of low power. The vaccine-associated CD4 TCRs covered the entire spike protein, and the dominant responses fell in regions 160-218 and 743-854. A significant rise in spike-specific TCR breadth and depth was observed after two AZD1222 doses relative to day 0 and relative to MenACWY recipients. Reportedly, close to half of the unique spike-specific TCRs recognized epitopes lying outside the regions that are mutated in the B.1.351 and B.1.1.7 variants. Because no day 14 peak-response samples were available, the repertoires could be characterized only after the peak T cell response. Most participants were white British and females outnumbered males, and the authors suggested that clonal diversity may have been underestimated.

The CDR3 regions of human TCRbeta chains were subjected to immunosequencing. The published analysis was carried out like this. TCRs in the repertoires were compared against a reference library of SARS-CoV-2-specific TCRs that had been generated with the MIRA antigen-specificity platform. Breadth was defined as the fraction of unique TCRs that were SARS-CoV-2-associated, and depth was defined as the fraction of total T cells that were SARS-CoV-2-associated. Using the MIRA data, each spike-specific TCR was mapped to the spike region that the TCR reacts to and placed in a CD4 or CD8 class. Log10-transformed breadth and depth values were compared by one-way ANOVA with Sidak's multiple comparisons tests. What TCRdb holds here is the immuneACCESS table cut down to in-frame rearrangements. Part of the clones is not present; checked against another copy, under half of the missing clones reflect an unresolved V gene, and the others are unexplained. V, J and clone size are those of that table, while D and trimming were read from the DNA. Across this sample there are 100,000 to 150,000 clones, with over 90% seen only once. The top ten hold more than 4.5% of the sample.

As encoded in the germline V gene (reference sequence), CDR1 is SGHNT while CDR2 is YYREEE. Including the terminal cysteine and phenylalanine, the CDR3 comprises 14 residues. The DNA shown is the 42-base CDR3, in frame from base 1. The V end loses 0 bases and the J end loses 9 bases, and a stretch of 15 bases separates them. This sample's time point label indicates: baseline before first vaccination. Vaccinee samples were obtained from the UK trials COV001 and COV002, which included a single-blind randomized controlled phase 2/3 trial of AZD1222 (ChAdOx1 nCoV-19) in healthy adults. For TCRbeta chain sequencing, PBMC samples from trial participants were taken at day 0 and at day 28 after the second dose.

This TCR was recovered from an adult in good health. The receptor chain draws on TRBV5-4 and TRBJ1-2; TRBD1 is a weak D gene call, 5 bases matching. The starting material was peripheral blood, obtained on day 0 of AZD1222 vaccination. The nucleotide sequence reads TGTGCCAGCAGCTTGGCGGCTCGGGGGGAAAGCTACACCTTC. Translated, this gives CASSLAARGESYTF.